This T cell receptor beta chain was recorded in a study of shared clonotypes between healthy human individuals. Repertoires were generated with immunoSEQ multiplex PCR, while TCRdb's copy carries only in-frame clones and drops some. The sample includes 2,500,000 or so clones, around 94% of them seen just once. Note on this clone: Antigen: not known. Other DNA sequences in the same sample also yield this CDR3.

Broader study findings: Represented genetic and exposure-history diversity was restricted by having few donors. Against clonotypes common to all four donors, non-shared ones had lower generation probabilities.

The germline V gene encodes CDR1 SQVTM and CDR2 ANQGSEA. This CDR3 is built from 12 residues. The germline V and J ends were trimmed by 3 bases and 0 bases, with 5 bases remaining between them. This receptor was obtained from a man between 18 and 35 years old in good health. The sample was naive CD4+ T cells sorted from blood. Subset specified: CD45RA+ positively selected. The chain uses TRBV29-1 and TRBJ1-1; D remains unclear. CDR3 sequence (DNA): TGCAGCGTTGATAGGGTGAACACTGAAGCTTTCTTT. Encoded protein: CSVDRVNTEAFF.